A selection of T cell receptor beta chains follows, all from one sample in a study of blood T cell dynamics during melanoma immunotherapy. TCRdb's table, derived via immunoSEQ multiplex PCR, lists solely in-frame clones and lacks some. Among approximately 15,000 clones listed, more than 80% were seen once. Sequencing was performed on blood, taken from a patient treated with checkpoint blockade. The source is a human donor with melanoma. Each CDR3 is given with its conserved first and last residue. The D gene is left open where the match is weak. Expanded clones are given a class, and other clones once, few, many or no size at all.

cdr3_nt: TGTGCCAGCAGAGATACAGGGGCAGATACGCAGTATTTT
cdr3_aa: CASRDTGADTQYF
j_call: TRBJ2-3
clone_size: .
d_call: TRBD1
v_call: TRBV28

cdr3_nt: TGTGCCAGTCGACTAGCATCCTACAATGAGCAGTTCTTC
cdr3_aa: CASRLASYNEQFF
j_call: TRBJ2-1
clone_size: .
d_call: TRBD2
v_call: TRBV25-1

cdr3_nt: TGTGCCAGCAGTGAACTAGCGGGAGGCAATGAGCAGTTCTTC
cdr3_aa: CASSELAGGNEQFF
j_call: TRBJ2-1
clone_size: .
d_call: TRBD2
v_call: TRBV6-4

cdr3_nt: TGTGCCAGCAGCCAAGGGATGGGAGAGACCCAGTACTTC
cdr3_aa: CASSQGMGETQYF
j_call: TRBJ2-5
clone_size: .
d_call: .
v_call: TRBV14

cdr3_nt: TGTGCCAGCAGCTTAGGCGGAGGGGGTAGCAATCAGCCCCAGCATTTT
cdr3_aa: CASSLGGGGSNQPQHF
j_call: TRBJ1-5
clone_size: .
d_call: .
v_call: TRBV11-2

cdr3_nt: TGTGCCAGCAGCTATTTGAGGGGGGAGCTGTTTTTT
cdr3_aa: CASSYLRGELFF
j_call: TRBJ2-2
clone_size: .
d_call: .
v_call: TRBV7-3

cdr3_nt: TGTGCCAGCAGCTTGGCGGGGGGGCAGGGGGCACGAGAGACCCAGTACTTC
cdr3_aa: CASSLAGGQGARETQYF
j_call: TRBJ2-5
clone_size: .
d_call: .
v_call: TRBV5-4

cdr3_nt: TGCGCCAGCAGCCAAGTCTCGGGAACGCCAGATACGCAGTATTTT
cdr3_aa: CASSQVSGTPDTQYF
j_call: TRBJ2-3
clone_size: .
d_call: .
v_call: TRBV4-3

cdr3_nt: TGTGCCAGTAGGGGGGCAGGGGCCTACAATGAGCAGTTCTTC
cdr3_aa: CASRGAGAYNEQFF
j_call: TRBJ2-1
clone_size: once
d_call: .
v_call: TRBV19

cdr3_nt: TGTGCCACCAGCAGAGAGGACTGGACTAGCGGAACCTACGAGCAGTACTTC
cdr3_aa: CATSREDWTSGTYEQYF
j_call: TRBJ2-7
clone_size: .
d_call: TRBD2
v_call: TRBV15

cdr3_nt: TGTGCCAGCAGCCTCACAGGGGAAGTAGCCAAAAACATTCAGTACTTC
cdr3_aa: CASSLTGEVAKNIQYF
j_call: TRBJ2-4
clone_size: .
d_call: TRBD1
v_call: TRBV7-2

cdr3_nt: TGTGCCAGCTTCGAGGGACGGGGGAGACGGGCTTTCTTT
cdr3_aa: CASFEGRGRRAFF
j_call: TRBJ1-1
clone_size: .
d_call: .
v_call: TRBV2

cdr3_nt: TGTACCACGAAAAGGGGGATGAACACTGAAGCTTTCTTT
cdr3_aa: CTTKRGMNTEAFF
j_call: TRBJ1-1
clone_size: .
d_call: .
v_call: TRBV19

cdr3_nt: TGTGCCAGCTCACCACCGGGACTAGCGGATACGCAGTATTTT
cdr3_aa: CASSPPGLADTQYF
j_call: TRBJ2-3
clone_size: .
d_call: TRBD2
v_call: TRBV18

cdr3_nt: TGTGCCAGCAAGTTCCGGAACGAACCGGGACTAGCGACCACAGATACGCAGTATTTT
cdr3_aa: CASKFRNEPGLATTDTQYF
j_call: TRBJ2-3
clone_size: .
d_call: TRBD2
v_call: TRBV27

cdr3_nt: TGTGCCAGCAGCTCCTCATTTTCAGATACGCAGTATTTT
cdr3_aa: CASSSSFSDTQYF
j_call: TRBJ2-3
clone_size: .
d_call: .
v_call: TRBV5-8

cdr3_nt: TGTGCCAGTAGTCCTACAGGGGCCACGAACGCTGGAAACACCATATATTTT
cdr3_aa: CASSPTGATNAGNTIYF
j_call: TRBJ1-3
clone_size: once
d_call: TRBD1
v_call: TRBV19

cdr3_nt: TGTGCCAGCAGCTTAGTGCGGGGGACAGATACGCAGTATTTT
cdr3_aa: CASSLVRGTDTQYF
j_call: TRBJ2-3
clone_size: .
d_call: TRBD2
v_call: TRBV7-2

cdr3_nt: TGCGCCAGCAGCCAAGATTCTCGAGCGGGGCAAGAGACCCAGTACTTC
cdr3_aa: CASSQDSRAGQETQYF
j_call: TRBJ2-5
clone_size: .
d_call: TRBD2
v_call: TRBV4-3

cdr3_nt: TGTGCCAGCAGTTTTGCAGGAGCGGCTGACTACGAGCAGTACTTC
cdr3_aa: CASSFAGAADYEQYF
j_call: TRBJ2-7
clone_size: .
d_call: .
v_call: TRBV27

cdr3_nt: TGTGCCAGCAGCTTGGATCCAACCCGGGCTTCCTACGAGCAGTACTTC
cdr3_aa: CASSLDPTRASYEQYF
j_call: TRBJ2-7
clone_size: .
d_call: .
v_call: TRBV5-4

cdr3_nt: TGCGCCAGCAGCCAAGATTATGTTAAAACCTACGAGCAGTACTTC
cdr3_aa: CASSQDYVKTYEQYF
j_call: TRBJ2-7
clone_size: once
d_call: .
v_call: TRBV4-3

cdr3_nt: TGTGCCAGCACCACAGCGGGTCCTGAGCAGTTCTTC
cdr3_aa: CASTTAGPEQFF
j_call: TRBJ2-1
clone_size: few
d_call: .
v_call: TRBV5-6

cdr3_nt: TGCGCCAGCAGCCTCGACAATTCGAACACCGGGGAGCTGTTTTTT
cdr3_aa: CASSLDNSNTGELFF
j_call: TRBJ2-2
clone_size: .
d_call: .
v_call: TRBV4-1

cdr3_nt: TGTGCCAGCAGCCAAGAAGCCAGATACACCGGGGAGCTGTTTTTT
cdr3_aa: CASSQEARYTGELFF
j_call: TRBJ2-2
clone_size: .
d_call: .
v_call: TRBV4-2

cdr3_nt: TGCGCCAGCAGCCTCTCCTACGGCGGGGAGCTGTTTTTT
cdr3_aa: CASSLSYGGELFF
j_call: TRBJ2-2
clone_size: .
d_call: .
v_call: TRBV4-1

cdr3_nt: TGTGCCAGCAGTTTATGTCCCCTCCCTAGCGGGAGCACAGATACGCAGTATTTT
cdr3_aa: CASSLCPLPSGSTDTQYF
j_call: TRBJ2-3
clone_size: once
d_call: TRBD2
v_call: TRBV28

cdr3_nt: TGTGCCAGCAGTCGGACCGGCGCTACACCTTCAACCTTC
cdr3_aa: CASSRTGATPSTF
j_call: TRBJ1-2
clone_size: .
d_call: .
v_call: TRBV27

cdr3_nt: TGTGCCTCAAAAACCTACAATGAGCAGTTCTTC
cdr3_aa: CASKTYNEQFF
j_call: TRBJ2-1
clone_size: .
d_call: .
v_call: TRBV30

cdr3_nt: TGTGCCAGCCGTGGGGTGGGACAGGGGGCGAAACTGAACACTGAAGCTTTCTTT
cdr3_aa: CASRGVGQGAKLNTEAFF
j_call: TRBJ1-1
clone_size: .
d_call: TRBD1
v_call: TRBV2

cdr3_nt: TGCGCCAGCAGCTTGGTGGGGGAAGGCGGCTACACCTTC
cdr3_aa: CASSLVGEGGYTF
j_call: TRBJ1-2
clone_size: few
d_call: .
v_call: TRBV5-1

cdr3_nt: TGTGCCAGCAGGAAACAGAGCTCTGGAAACACCATATATTTT
cdr3_aa: CASRKQSSGNTIYF
j_call: TRBJ1-3
clone_size: .
d_call: .
v_call: TRBV6-5

cdr3_nt: TGTGCCAGCAGCGGAACCGGGGCGCCGGGGCAGGAAGCTTTCTTT
cdr3_aa: CASSGTGAPGQEAFF
j_call: TRBJ1-1
clone_size: few
d_call: .
v_call: TRBV5-6

cdr3_nt: TGTGCCAGCAAGGGAGCTTTGAACACTGAAGCTTTCTTT
cdr3_aa: CASKGALNTEAFF
j_call: TRBJ1-1
clone_size: .
d_call: .
v_call: TRBV27

cdr3_nt: TGTGCCAGCAGTTCATCGGGACAGGGGGGGGGAAAAGCTTTCTTT
cdr3_aa: CASSSSGQGGGKAFF
j_call: TRBJ1-1
clone_size: .
d_call: TRBD1
v_call: TRBV6-5

cdr3_nt: TGTGCCAGCAGGACGGGGGGCGGGAGTATCGATGAGCAGTTCTTC
cdr3_aa: CASRTGGGSIDEQFF
j_call: TRBJ2-1
clone_size: .
d_call: .
v_call: TRBV2

cdr3_nt: TGTGCCAGCTCACCAGAGGGACAGTCAATGGATACGCAGTATTTT
cdr3_aa: CASSPEGQSMDTQYF
j_call: TRBJ2-3
clone_size: .
d_call: TRBD1
v_call: TRBV18

cdr3_nt: TGCGCCAGCCTCGGACTAGCGGGAGTCGGTAGCACAGATACGCAGTATTTT
cdr3_aa: CASLGLAGVGSTDTQYF
j_call: TRBJ2-3
clone_size: .
d_call: TRBD2
v_call: TRBV10-2

cdr3_nt: TGTGCCTGGAGTTCGACTAGCGGATTCTACGAGCAGTACTTC
cdr3_aa: CAWSSTSGFYEQYF
j_call: TRBJ2-7
clone_size: .
d_call: TRBD2
v_call: TRBV30

cdr3_nt: TGTGCCAGCAGCTTAGGGTATAGGGCGGGACAGGGGGTTAGAAACACCATATATTTT
cdr3_aa: CASSLGYRAGQGVRNTIYF
j_call: TRBJ1-3
clone_size: once
d_call: TRBD1
v_call: TRBV7-8

cdr3_nt: TGCGCCAGCAGCCCACATCTAGCGGGAGGAAGGAATGAGCAGTTCTTC
cdr3_aa: CASSPHLAGGRNEQFF
j_call: TRBJ2-1
clone_size: .
d_call: TRBD2
v_call: TRBV4-1

cdr3_nt: TGTGCCAGCAGTGACGGACTGTTTAGGGGGACCCAGTACTTC
cdr3_aa: CASSDGLFRGTQYF
j_call: TRBJ2-5
clone_size: .
d_call: .
v_call: TRBV2

cdr3_nt: TGTGCCAGTAGCCTTGGCGGGAGGAGCTCCTACAATGAGCAGTTCTTC
cdr3_aa: CASSLGGRSSYNEQFF
j_call: TRBJ2-1
clone_size: .
d_call: TRBD2
v_call: TRBV19

cdr3_nt: TGTGCCATCAGCGGGACAGCCACAGATACGCAGTATTTT
cdr3_aa: CAISGTATDTQYF
j_call: TRBJ2-3
clone_size: .
d_call: TRBD1
v_call: TRBV10-3

cdr3_nt: TGCGCCAGCAGCTTGGATGGAGATACGCAGTATTTT
cdr3_aa: CASSLDGDTQYF
j_call: TRBJ2-3
clone_size: .
d_call: .
v_call: TRBV5-1

cdr3_nt: TGTGCCAGCAGCACGGACAGGGCGAGCAATGAGCAGTTCTTC
cdr3_aa: CASSTDRASNEQFF
j_call: TRBJ2-1
clone_size: once
d_call: TRBD1
v_call: TRBV7-9

cdr3_nt: TGTGCCAGCAGCTTATTCTTAGAGCGCCAGTTCTTC
cdr3_aa: CASSLFLERQFF
j_call: TRBJ2-1
clone_size: .
d_call: .
v_call: TRBV7-2

cdr3_nt: TGTGCCAGTAGTATAGAGGCGGGAGTGGTGACAGATACGCAGTATTTT
cdr3_aa: CASSIEAGVVTDTQYF
j_call: TRBJ2-3
clone_size: .
d_call: TRBD2
v_call: TRBV19